This entry features one TCR beta chain sequence. Its matching antigen is unknown. The sample originates from a study of OX40 agonist ivuxolimab in advanced cancers. At the level of the study: Averaging 60 years in age, with a range of about 23 to 79, the cohort was about 83% male.

This table comes from immunoSEQ multiplex PCR, and its TCRdb copy is limited to in-frame clones, with some not included. The table has just under 20,000 clones, 60% to 80% seen once. Prior autoimmune disease or systemic immunosuppression barred patients. V was trimmed by 5 bases and J by 5 bases, leaving 6 bases between them. Germline CDR1 reads LNHDA; CDR2 reads SQIVND (reference sequence). The CDR3 consists of 12 residues. Whole-study results and caveats: Clones of CD4+ and CD8+ blood T cells grew by week 6 at doses of 0.1 to 3.0 mg/kg. There were, on average, more expanded clones in CD8+ T cells than in CD4+.

Sequencing was performed on CD4+ or CD8+ T cells sorted from blood, taken in a trial of the OX40 agonist ivuxolimab. The rearrangement uses TRBV19 and TRBJ2-2; D not certain. This receptor was identified in an adult with an advanced solid tumor such as melanoma, head and neck, liver or kidney cancer. CDR3 nucleotides: TGTGCCAGTAGTCCCGCGACCGGGGAGCTGTTTTTT. Translation: CASSPATGELFF.